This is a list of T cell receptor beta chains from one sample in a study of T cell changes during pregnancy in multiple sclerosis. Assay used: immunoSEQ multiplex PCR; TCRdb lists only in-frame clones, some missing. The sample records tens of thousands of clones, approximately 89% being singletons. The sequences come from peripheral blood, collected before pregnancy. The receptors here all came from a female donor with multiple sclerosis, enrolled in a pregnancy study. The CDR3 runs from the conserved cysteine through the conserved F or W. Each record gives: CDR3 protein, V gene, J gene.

CASSLGLVDGELFF	TRBV7-2	TRBJ2-2
CASGRPGTLAEAFF	TRBV2	TRBJ1-1
CAWADFSYNEQFF	TRBV30	TRBJ2-1
CATSDDRGGRGYTF	TRBV9	TRBJ1-2
CASSSTSQETQYF	TRBV7-9	TRBJ2-5
CASSQQRGLTEAFF	TRBV27	TRBJ1-1
CASSIQPNQPQHF	TRBV27	TRBJ1-5
CASSPGPGRGYTIYF	TRBV7-9	TRBJ1-3
CASSFDRLVAEYEQYF	TRBV6-5	TRBJ2-7
CSVMGGQSYGYTF	TRBV29-1	TRBJ1-2
CASSKRQAGPTDTQYF	TRBV7-6	TRBJ2-3
CASSEGHRGLSPLHF	TRBV6-1	TRBJ1-6
CASSTGTSGRGTDTQYF	TRBV27	TRBJ2-3
CASSSSATNEKLFF	TRBV18	TRBJ1-4
CSVRGGSSYEQYF	TRBV29-1	TRBJ2-7
CAISPGTSGTTDTQYF	TRBV10-3	TRBJ2-3
CASSAQGSQPQHF	TRBV6-1	TRBJ1-5
CASSLVRATAGELFF	TRBV7-9	TRBJ2-2
CASSLTAVMNTEAFF	TRBV7-3	TRBJ1-1
CASSYRGTGNYGYTF	TRBV6-5	TRBJ1-2
CASSWGLAGDQETQYF	TRBV7-9	TRBJ2-5
CASSLPYNEQFF	TRBV28	TRBJ2-1
CASSLWMGADTEAFF	TRBV5-1	TRBJ1-1
CASSLPGTSGSSNEQFF	TRBV7-8	TRBJ2-1
CASRDTNTEAFF	TRBV2	TRBJ1-1
CASSLGSGLAGPRTDTQYF	TRBV11-2	TRBJ2-3
CASSRDRVGYEQYF	TRBV7-2	TRBJ2-7
CASNLVHSNQPQHF	TRBV19	TRBJ1-5
CASSLSHRESYNEQFF	TRBV7-9	TRBJ2-1
CASRLQSGRSYNEQFF	TRBV19	TRBJ2-1
CASISRGSGRFYEQYF	TRBV28	TRBJ2-7
CASSYSAGQGDTIYF	TRBV6-5	TRBJ1-3
CASSVGLEQFF	TRBV7-9	TRBJ2-1
CASRHRGNGELFF	TRBV7-9	TRBJ2-2
CASSLVQGKHNEQFF	TRBV5-1	TRBJ2-1
CAISQGAQDTEAFF	TRBV10-3	TRBJ1-1
CASSFRGGTGELFF	TRBV11-3	TRBJ2-2
CSVQDRERDSGANVLTF	TRBV29-1	TRBJ2-6
CASSRDYSPQGIDYEQYF	TRBV28	TRBJ2-7
CASSSQLPSGGKPQHF	TRBV6-5	TRBJ1-5
CASSLDQGQTQYF	TRBV7-7	TRBJ2-5
CSVLGGDSSYEQYF	TRBV29-1	TRBJ2-7
CASSDPYQETQYF	TRBV10-1	TRBJ2-5
CASSVARSNTGELFF	TRBV9	TRBJ2-2
CASSIAGFGNTIYF	TRBV19	TRBJ1-3
CSVEIAGAFF	TRBV29-1	TRBJ1-1
CASSQDQAGIYGYTF	TRBV4-1	TRBJ1-2
CASSVDGTGGYHEQYF	TRBV9	TRBJ2-7
CASSPTGGRFDEQFF	TRBV7-3	TRBJ2-1
CASSLGQGGYTF	TRBV4-1	TRBJ1-2
CASSPTFFYNEQFF	TRBV6-5	TRBJ2-1
CASSYSSEAFF	TRBV6-6	TRBJ1-1
CASSFPGTGNEKLFF	TRBV18	TRBJ1-4